The clone carrying this TCR beta chain was seen only a few times. No antigen is known for it. The CDR3 runs 15 residues. J was trimmed by 10 bases and V by 5 bases; bases with no gene match: 12. CDR1 and CDR2 (germline): SGHTA, FQGNSA. Quantitative 5'-RACE with molecular barcodes produced the TCR beta libraries. TCRdb passed the 5' RACE reads through MiXCR, listing each CDR3 protein once. Of some 840,000 distinct CDR3 sequences in the sample, approximately 12% were seen once. The data are from a study of CD8 T cells in ankylosing spondylitis. Notes on the study in general: Researchers reportedly found disease-linked clones significantly enriched in matched ankylosing spondylitis synovial fluid. What appeared characteristic of ankylosing spondylitis blood was a TCR beta motif of eight highly homologous variants. A number of the motif variants had already been described in reactive arthritis synovial fluid and blood.

This sequence was found in a male donor with ankylosing spondylitis. What was sequenced was blood, either unsorted or a sorted T cell fraction (not recorded which). The chain has TRBV7-2 and TRBJ2-1, with 9 bases fitting TRBD2. CDR3 sequence: CASSPQGSSGGEQFF. The CDR3 region has the DNA TGTGCCAGCAGCCCGCAGGGCTCGAGCGGGGGGGAGCAGTTCTTC.